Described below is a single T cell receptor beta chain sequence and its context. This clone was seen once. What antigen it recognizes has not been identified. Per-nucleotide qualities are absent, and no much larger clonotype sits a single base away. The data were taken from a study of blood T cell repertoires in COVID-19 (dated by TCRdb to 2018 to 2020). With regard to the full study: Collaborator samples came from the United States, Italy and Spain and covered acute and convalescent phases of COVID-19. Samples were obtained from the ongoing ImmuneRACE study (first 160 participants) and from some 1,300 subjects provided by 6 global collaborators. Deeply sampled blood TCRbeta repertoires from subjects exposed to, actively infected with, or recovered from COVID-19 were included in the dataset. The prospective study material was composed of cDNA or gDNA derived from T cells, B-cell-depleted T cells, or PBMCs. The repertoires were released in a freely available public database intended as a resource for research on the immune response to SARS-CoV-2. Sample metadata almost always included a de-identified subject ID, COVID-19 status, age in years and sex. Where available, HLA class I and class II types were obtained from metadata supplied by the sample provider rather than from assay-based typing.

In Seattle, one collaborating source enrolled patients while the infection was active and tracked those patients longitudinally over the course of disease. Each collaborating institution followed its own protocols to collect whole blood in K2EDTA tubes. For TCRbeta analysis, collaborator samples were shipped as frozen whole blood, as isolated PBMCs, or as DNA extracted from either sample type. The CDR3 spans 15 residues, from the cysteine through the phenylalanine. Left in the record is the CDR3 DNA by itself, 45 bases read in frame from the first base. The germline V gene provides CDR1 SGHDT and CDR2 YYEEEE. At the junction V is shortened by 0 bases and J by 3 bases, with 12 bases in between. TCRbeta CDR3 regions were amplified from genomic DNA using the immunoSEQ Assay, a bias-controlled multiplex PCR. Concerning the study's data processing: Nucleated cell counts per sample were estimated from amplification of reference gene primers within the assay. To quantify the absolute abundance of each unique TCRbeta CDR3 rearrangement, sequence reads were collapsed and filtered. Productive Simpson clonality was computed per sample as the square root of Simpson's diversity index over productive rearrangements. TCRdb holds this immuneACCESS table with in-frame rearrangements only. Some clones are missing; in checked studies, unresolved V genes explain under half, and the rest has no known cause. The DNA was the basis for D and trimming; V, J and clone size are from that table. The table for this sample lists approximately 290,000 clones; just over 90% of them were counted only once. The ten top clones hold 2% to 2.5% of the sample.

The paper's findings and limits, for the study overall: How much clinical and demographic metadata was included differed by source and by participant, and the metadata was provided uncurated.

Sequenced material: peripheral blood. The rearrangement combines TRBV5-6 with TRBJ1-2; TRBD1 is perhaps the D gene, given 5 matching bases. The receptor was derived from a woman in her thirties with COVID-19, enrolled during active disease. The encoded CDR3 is CASSLVPRGDYGYTF. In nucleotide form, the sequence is TGTGCCAGCAGCTTGGTTCCGCGGGGGGACTATGGCTACACCTTC. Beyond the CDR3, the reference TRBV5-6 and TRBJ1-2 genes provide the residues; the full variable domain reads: DAGVTQSPTHLIKTRGQQVTLRCSPKSGHDTVSWYQQALGQGPQFIFQYYEEEERQRGNFPDRFSGHQFPNYSSELNVNALLLGDSALYLCASSLVPRGDYGYTFGSGTRLTVV.